The present T cell receptor beta chain was sequenced within a study of blood T cells in healthy people across ages. Then a second PCR, running roughly 7 to 11 cycles, was carried out with a sample-barcoded 5' primer and a J-beta primer mix. Every cDNA was tagged by a template-switch adaptor with 12 random nucleotides. TCRdb reanalysed the 5' RACE reads using MiXCR and keeps one entry per CDR3 protein. The table shows over 1,200,000 distinct CDR3 sequences, with 55% to 75% occurring only once. The study recruited healthy Caucasian donors from Russia who were aged about 6 to 100. Sequencing was done on a sample of blood. The source is a man between 18 and 29 years old in good health.

The CDR3 is CASSLWGREQPQHF. Here the CDR3 DNA reads TGCGCCAGCAGCTTGTGGGGGCGGGAACAGCCCCAGCATTTT. The chain combines TRBV5-1 with TRBJ1-5, with D perhaps matching TRBD1 (6 bases). Trimming took off 1 base at V and 7 bases at J, with 12 bases between the two ends. CDR3 length equals 14 residues. Per the germline V gene, CDR1 is SGHRS and CDR2 is YFSETQ.